The subject of this entry is one T cell receptor (beta chain). This CDR3 spans 15 amino acids. The data originate from a study of blood T cell repertoires in COVID-19. Background on the study: The United States, Italy and Spain provided the acute and convalescent COVID-19 samples.

Under the authors' procedure: Reference gene primers were amplified, and this amplification served to estimate nucleated cell counts. Libraries were prepared by immunoSEQ multiplex PCR; TCRdb keeps only in-frame clonotypes and omits some of them. V, J and clone size were drawn from that table, and D and trimming were deduced from the DNA. The repertoire holds about 100,000 clones, with about nine tenths as singletons. The TCR was taken from a human donor with active COVID-19. The donor label of this sample is uncertain. Sample: peripheral blood. V is TRBV1 and J is TRBJ2-2; the D call of TRBD2 is as the table states it, not checked on the DNA. TRBV1 is a pseudogene segment. In DNA, the CDR3 is TGCACCAGTTCAAGTACGGGGGAGAACACCGGGGAGCTGTTTTTT. The encoded protein is CTSSSTGENTGELFF.